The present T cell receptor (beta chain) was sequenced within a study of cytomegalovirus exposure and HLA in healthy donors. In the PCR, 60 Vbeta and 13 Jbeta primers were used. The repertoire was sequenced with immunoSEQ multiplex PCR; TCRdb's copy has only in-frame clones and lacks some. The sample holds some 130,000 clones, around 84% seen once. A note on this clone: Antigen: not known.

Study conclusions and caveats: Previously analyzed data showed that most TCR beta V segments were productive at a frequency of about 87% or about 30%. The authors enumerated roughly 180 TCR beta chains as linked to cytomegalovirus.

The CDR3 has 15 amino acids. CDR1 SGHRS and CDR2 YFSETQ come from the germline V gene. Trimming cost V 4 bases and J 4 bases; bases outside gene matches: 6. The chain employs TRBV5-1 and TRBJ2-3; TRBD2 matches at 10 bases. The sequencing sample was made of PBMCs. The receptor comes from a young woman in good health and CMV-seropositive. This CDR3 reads CASSPRLAGADTQYF. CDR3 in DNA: TGCGCCAGCAGCCCCCGGCTAGCGGGGGCAGATACGCAGTATTTT.